This T cell receptor beta chain was obtained from a study of T cell responses to AZD1222 COVID-19 vaccine. Study-level results: White British ancestry dominated among donors, who included more females, and clonal diversity was possibly underestimated.

Worth noting for this clone: The target antigen is unknown.

Produced via immunoSEQ multiplex PCR; TCRdb's table is partial and in-frame only. The table lists around 140,000 clones, 86% of them singletons. This receptor was taken from an adult who received the AZD1222 COVID-19 vaccine. The sequencing used peripheral blood, collected 28 days after the second AZD1222 dose.

CDR3 DNA: TGTGCCAGCAGCCCCGGACAGTCTGGGAACACTGAAGCTTTCTTT. It encodes CASSPGQSGNTEAFF. The chain is built from TRBV3-1 (or the pseudogene TRBV3-2) and TRBJ1-1; tentatively, D is TRBD1 (6 bases). Trimming shortened V by 4 bases and J by 1 base, and 13 bases separated the two germline ends. Germline V gene data show CDR1 as LGHDT and CDR2 as YNNKEL (reference sequence). This CDR3 comprises 15 residues.